This T cell receptor beta chain comes out of a study of blood T cell repertoires in COVID-19. Overall study: Some COVID-19 samples were acute and others convalescent; all came from the United States, Italy and Spain. Sources were T cells, B-cell-depleted T cells, or PBMCs; the material itself was cDNA or gDNA.

From germline, CDR1 is WSHSY and CDR2 SAAADI. Trimming cost V 4 bases and J 2 bases, with 14 bases left between them. The CDR3 contains 15 residues. Sequenced by immunoSEQ multiplex PCR; TCRdb stores in-frame clones only, minus some. The sample contains about 130,000 clones, about four fifths of which appear only once. The TCR was taken from a woman aged 80 or over with acute or convalescent COVID-19. The rearrangement links TRBV10-2 to TRBJ1-2; D unresolved. Sequencing was carried out using peripheral blood. The CDR3 here is CASSVEGGWNYGYTF. In DNA form, the CDR3 reads TGCGCCAGCAGTGTTGAGGGTGGGTGGAACTATGGCTACACCTTC.